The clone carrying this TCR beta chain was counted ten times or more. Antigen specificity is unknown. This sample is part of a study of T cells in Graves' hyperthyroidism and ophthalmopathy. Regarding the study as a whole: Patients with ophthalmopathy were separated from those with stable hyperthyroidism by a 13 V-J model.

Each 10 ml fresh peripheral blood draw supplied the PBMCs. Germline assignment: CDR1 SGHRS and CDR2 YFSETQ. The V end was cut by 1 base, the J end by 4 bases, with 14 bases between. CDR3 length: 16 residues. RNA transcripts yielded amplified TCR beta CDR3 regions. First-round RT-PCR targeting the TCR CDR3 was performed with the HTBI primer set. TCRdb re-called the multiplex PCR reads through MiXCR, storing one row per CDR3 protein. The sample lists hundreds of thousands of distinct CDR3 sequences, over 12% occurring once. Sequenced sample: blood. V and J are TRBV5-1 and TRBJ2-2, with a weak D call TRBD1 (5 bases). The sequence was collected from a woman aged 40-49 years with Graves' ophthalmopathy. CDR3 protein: CASSLLRGSGTGELFF. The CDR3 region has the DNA TGCGCCAGCAGCTTGCTAAGGGGTTCGGGCACCGGGGAGCTGTTTTTT.